Listed here are 5 T cell receptor beta chains from one sample, sequenced in a study of blood T cell repertoires in COVID-19. Clones were sequenced by immunoSEQ multiplex PCR, and TCRdb holds only the in-frame ones, with some missing. The sample contains roughly 71,000 clones, 88% of which appear only once. Sequenced input: peripheral blood. The receptors come from a man between 50 and 59 years old with acute or convalescent COVID-19.

The rearrangement joins TRBV12-3 or TRBV12-4 to TRBJ1-1, with no clear D. The CDR3 covers 12 residues. Trimming stripped 2 bases from V and 5 bases from J, with 6 bases between. The DNA for the CDR3 is TGTGCCAGCAGTTTACCGGGAACTGAAGCTTTCTTT. This translates into CASSLPGTEAFF.

CDR3 residues: CASSYSKGTELRKLFF. The CDR3 bases are TGTGCCAGCAGTTACTCGAAGGGGACAGAATTACGAAAACTGTTTTTT. The rearrangement joins TRBV6-5 to TRBJ1-4; 7 bases agree with TRBD1. Germline V gene lookup returns CDR1 MNHEY and CDR2 SVGAGI. The CDR3 extends over 16 amino acids. Trimming cost V 0 bases and J 10 bases; bases outside gene matches: 11.

The chain carries TRBV3-1 (or the pseudogene TRBV3-2) and TRBJ1-1; 9 nucleotides line up with TRBD1. Germline loops: CDR1 LGHDT, CDR2 YNNKEL (reference sequence). After removal of 3 bases from V and 0 bases from J, the junction contained 5 bases not matched to a gene. This CDR3 is built from 16 residues. The CDR3, as DNA: TGTGCCAGCAGCCACCACGGACAGGGGCTGAACACTGAAGCTTTCTTT. Its translation: CASSHHGQGLNTEAFF.

This sequence joins TRBV7-9 and TRBJ1-4; 9 positions agree with TRBD1. Germline V gene data show CDR1 as SEHNR and CDR2 as FQNEAQ (reference sequence). This CDR3 is 15 amino acids long. The ends lost 5 bases at V and 6 bases at J; junction bases unmatched: 7. DNA of the CDR3: TGTGCCAGCAGCAACGGACAGGGGAACGATGAAAAACTGTTTTTT. Amino acid sequence: CASSNGQGNDEKLFF.

V gene TRBV7-9 combines with J gene TRBJ1-2; tentatively, D is TRBD1 (6 bases). Germline V gene lookup returns CDR1 SEHNR and CDR2 FQNEAQ (reference sequence). CDR3 length equals 14 residues. V lost 6 bases and J 8 bases, leaving 19 bases between the germline ends. CDR3 amino acids: CASSMVQGIDGYTF. The CDR3 nucleotides are TGTGCCAGCAGTATGGTTCAGGGGATAGACGGCTACACCTTC.